Following are 23 T cell receptor beta chains from one sample sequenced in a study of T cells in localized non-small cell lung cancer. Clones were sequenced by immunoSEQ multiplex PCR, and TCRdb holds only the in-frame ones, with some missing. The data contain 25,000 to 40,000 clones, around 77% of them singletons. This material consisted of peripheral blood, taken before any cancer treatment. All receptors come from a male donor aged 60 or over with stage III squamous cell lung carcinoma.

This clone is categorized as medium-sized (0.01 to 0.1%). The genes are TRBV6-1 and TRBJ2-7; D is possibly TRBD1 or TRBD2 (5 bases each). Looked up from germline, CDR1 is MNHNS and CDR2 is SASEGT. Trimming took off 3 bases at V and 4 bases at J, with 13 bases between the two ends. CDR3 length: 14 residues. CDR3 sequence reads: CASSEEVAGYEQYF. For the CDR3, the DNA is TGTGCCAGCAGTGAGGAGGTCGCAGGGTACGAGCAGTACTTC.

The chain couples TRBV19 to TRBJ2-5; unclear D gene. The CDR3 contains 14 residues. From germline, CDR1 is LNHDA and CDR2 SQIVND (reference sequence). V lost 5 bases, J lost 1 base, and 11 bases lay in between. DNA of the CDR3: TGTGCCAGTAGTCCAAGTTTCTCCCAAGAGACCCAGTACTTC. Translated: CASSPSFSQETQYF.

In this sample, this clone turned up once. As DNA, the CDR3 is TGTGCCAGCAGCTTACCCGCAGCGGGGGGCGTAAATGAGCAGTTCTTC. As protein: CASSLPAAGGVNEQFF. The rearrangement joins TRBV7-8 to TRBJ2-1; 9 bases match TRBD2. The V and J ends lost 2 bases and 7 bases, in that order; junction bases with no gene match: 9. Germline V CDR1 and CDR2: SGHVS, FQNEAQ. CDR3 length: 16 amino acids. The variable domain in full, completed from reference TRBV7-8 and TRBJ2-1, reads GAGVSQSPRYKVAKRGQDVALRCDPISGHVSLFWYQQALGQGPEFLTYFQNEAQLDKSGLPSDRFFAERPEGSVSTLKIQRTQQEDSAVYLCASSLPAAGGVNEQFFGPGTRLTVL.

The gene calls are TRBV19 and TRBJ2-7; either TRBD1 or TRBD2 may fit D (6 bases each). This CDR3 contains 15 residues. Trimming cost V 2 bases and J 7 bases, with 18 bases left between them. Germline values: CDR1 LNHDA, CDR2 SQIVND (reference sequence). The CDR3 region has the DNA TGTGCCAGTAGTATAACCAGGAGGGGGTCGGGAGAGCAGTACTTC. This encodes CASSITRRGSGEQYF.

This chain connects TRBV2 to TRBJ2-1; D ambiguous. V lost 5 bases to trimming and J lost 14 bases, with 13 bases between them. CDR1 and CDR2 (germline): SNHLY, FYNNEI. CDR3 size: 11 residues. The CDR3: CASSPRASEFF. DNA for the CDR3: TGTGCCAGCAGTCCCCGGGCCTCGGAGTTCTTC.

The J gene is TRBJ2-7, the V gene TRBV5-1, with D perhaps given as TRBD1 or TRBD2 (5 bases each). Germline CDR1 SGHRS, CDR2 YFSETQ. V dropped 3 bases and J dropped 6 bases, with 19 bases sitting between them. The CDR3 loop spans 15 amino acids. CDR3 sequence: CASSSGPSLDVEQYF. CDR3 DNA sequence: TGCGCCAGCAGCTCGGGACCGTCCCTGGATGTCGAGCAGTACTTC. Combining the CDR3 with reference TRBV5-1 and TRBJ2-7 gives the whole variable domain KAGVTQTPRYLIKTRGQQVTLSCSPISGHRSVSWYQQTPGQGLQFLFEYFSETQRNKGNFPGRFSGRQFSNSRSEMNVSTLELGDSALYLCASSSGPSLDVEQYFGPGTRLTVT.

The chain couples TRBV6-5 to TRBJ1-4; 7 bases are shared with TRBD1. The V gene's germline CDR1 is MNHEY and CDR2 SVGAGI. V was clipped by 5 bases and J by 7 bases; unmatched bases: 7. The CDR3 runs 14 residues. CDR3 sequence: CASSRQGWSEKLFF. As DNA, the CDR3 is TGTGCCAGCAGTCGACAGGGTTGGAGTGAAAAACTGTTTTTT.

The V call is TRBV19, the J call TRBJ1-1; D is possibly TRBD1 (5 bases). CDR3 length equals 14 residues. V lost 2 bases to trimming and J lost 3 bases, with 10 bases between them. Germline V gene data show CDR1 as LNHDA and CDR2 as SQIVND (reference sequence). The CDR3 bases are TGTGCCAGTAGTATATTAGGGGAGGACACTGAAGCTTTCTTT. Protein: CASSILGEDTEAFF.

This chain connects TRBV5-1 to TRBJ1-1; D not certain. Trimming took off 1 base at V and 0 bases at J, with 7 bases between the two ends. The CDR3 has 14 residues. Germline V CDR1 and CDR2: SGHRS, YFSETQ. CDR3 coding DNA: TGCGCCAGCAGCTTGAGCGGGCTGAACACTGAAGCTTTCTTT. It translates to CASSLSGLNTEAFF.

The rearrangement uses TRBV5-6 and TRBJ2-7; D call uncertain. The CDR3 consists of 11 residues. Trimming stripped 4 bases from V and 7 bases from J, with 9 bases between. CDR1 SGHDT and CDR2 YYEEEE come from the germline V gene. The CDR3: CASSGFQEQYF. In nucleotides, the CDR3 is TGTGCCAGCAGCGGATTTCAGGAGCAGTACTTC. The variable domain in full, with the rest retrieved from reference TRBV5-6 and TRBJ2-7, is DAGVTQSPTHLIKTRGQQVTLRCSPKSGHDTVSWYQQALGQGPQFIFQYYEEEERQRGNFPDRFSGHQFPNYSSELNVNALLLGDSALYLCASSGFQEQYFGPGTRLTVT.

This chain links TRBV6-6 with TRBJ1-1; D is undetermined. The length of the CDR3 is 14 residues. Trimming shortened V by 4 bases and J by 0 bases, and 9 bases separated the two germline ends. CDR1 and CDR2 (germline): MNHNY, SVGAGI (reference sequence). The DNA of the CDR3 is TGTGCCAGCAGTTCCTCCTGGATGAACACTGAAGCTTTCTTT. This gives the protein CASSSSWMNTEAFF.

The chain joins TRBV19 to TRBJ1-1, with TRBD1 matching over 8 bases. The germline V gene has CDR1 LNHDA and CDR2 SQIVND (reference sequence). The V segment lost 5 bases and the J segment 4 bases; nucleotides outside the gene matches: 3. The CDR3 contains 13 residues. The CDR3 DNA reads as TGTGCCAGTAGTTACACAGGGGGCACTGAAGCTTTCTTT. Its translation: CASSYTGGTEAFF. The full variable domain, in which reference TRBV19 and TRBJ1-1 provide the parts outside the CDR3, is DGGITQSPKYLFRKEGQNVTLSCEQNLNHDAMYWYRQDPGQGLRLIYYSQIVNDFQKGDIAEGYSVSREKKESFPLTVTSAQKNPTAFYLCASSYTGGTEAFFGQGTRLTVV.

This clone has only a few counts. The chain combines TRBV2 with TRBJ1-2; TRBD1 matches 8 bases. J was trimmed by 8 bases and V by 6 bases; bases with no gene match: 5. This CDR3 has 12 amino acids. CDR1 is SNHLY and CDR2 is FYNNEI in the germline V gene. CDR3 sequence: CASRGQAGGYTF. In DNA form, the CDR3 reads TGTGCCAGCAGGGGACAGGCAGGCGGCTACACCTTC.

The CDR3 nucleotides read TGTGCCAGTAGTTTGGGACTAGCGGGGGCCTCCCTCTCTGGGGCCAACGTCCTGACTTTC. This sequence encodes CASSLGLAGASLSGANVLTF. This rearrangement joins TRBV19 to TRBJ2-6; 14 bases line up with TRBD2. Germline loops: CDR1 LNHDA, CDR2 SQIVND (reference sequence). With 5 bases clipped from V and 0 bases from J, the junction kept 9 bases outside the gene matches. This CDR3 comprises 20 residues.

The chain links TRBV30 to TRBJ2-2, with 8 bases fitting TRBD1. CDR3 size: 15 residues. The germline V gene encodes CDR1 GTSNPN and CDR2 SVGIG (reference sequence). The ends lost 2 bases at V and 0 bases at J; junction bases unmatched: 2. CDR3 sequence reads: CAWSKDRANTGELFF. Here the CDR3 DNA reads TGTGCCTGGAGTAAGGACAGGGCGAACACCGGGGAGCTGTTTTTT. Variable domain in full (rest from reference TRBV30 and TRBJ2-2): SQTIHQWPATLVQPVGSPLSLECTVEGTSNPNLYWYRQAAGRGLQLLFYSVGIGQISSEVPQNLSASRPQDRQFILSSKKLLLSDSGFYLCAWSKDRANTGELFFGEGSRLTVL.

The rearrangement joins TRBV11-2 to TRBJ1-4; D not resolved. The CDR3 totals 14 residues. Trimming shortened V by 6 bases and J by 7 bases, and 15 bases separated the two germline ends. Per germline, CDR1 SGHAT and CDR2 FQNNGV. The CDR3 DNA is TGTGCCAGCAGTTTAAGGTTTGGTCCTGAAAAACTGTTTTTT. Translated, it gives CASSLRFGPEKLFF.

This clone was detected a few times. V usage is TRBV9 and J usage is TRBJ2-7; maybe TRBD1 (5 bases). The CDR3 is 15 residues long. V lost 0 bases to trimming and J lost 2 bases, with 12 bases between them. The germline gives CDR1 SGDLS, CDR2 YYNGEE. CDR3 nucleotide sequence: TGTGCCAGCAGCGTAGAGGCAGGGCCGACCTACGAGCAGTACTTC. Amino acid sequence: CASSVEAGPTYEQYF.

The rearrangement links TRBV19 to TRBJ1-2; unclear D gene. V was pared by 2 bases and J by 6 bases, with 10 bases between. There are 13 residues in the CDR3. The V gene's germline CDR1 is LNHDA and CDR2 SQIVND (reference sequence). Written as DNA, the CDR3 is TGTGCCAGTAGTATATTTCGGGGTGATGGCTACACCTTC. As protein: CASSIFRGDGYTF.

The chain links TRBV28 to TRBJ1-2; TRBD1 aligns across 9 bases. The CDR3 is 16 residues long. Germline V gene lookup returns CDR1 MDHEN and CDR2 SYDVKM. V shed 5 bases and J 6 bases; nucleotides not matched to a gene: 13. CDR3 in amino acids: CASSVQPGQGANGYTF. The DNA of the CDR3 is TGTGCCAGCAGTGTCCAACCGGGACAGGGTGCAAATGGCTACACCTTC.

This clone was seen a handful of times. The chain has TRBV19 and TRBJ2-3; 7 bases align to TRBD1. CDR1 LNHDA and CDR2 SQIVND come from the germline V gene (reference sequence). CDR3 size: 15 residues. V was clipped by 3 bases and J by 3 bases; unmatched bases: 6. CDR3 DNA sequence: TGTGCCAGTAGTATGGGGACAGCTGGGACAGATACGCAGTATTTT. Protein: CASSMGTAGTDTQYF.

This clone was counted a few times. The rearrangement links TRBV6-5 to TRBJ1-1; TRBD1 aligns across 7 bases. This CDR3 has 11 residues. Per germline, CDR1 MNHEY and CDR2 SVGAGI. Losses at the gene ends were 5 bases for V and 6 bases for J; bases not matched to a gene: 0. In DNA form, the CDR3 reads TGTGCCAGCAGTCAGGGGGCTGAAGCTTTCTTT. Translation: CASSQGAEAFF.

V usage is TRBV19 and J usage is TRBJ2-1, with D hard to call. The germline V gene has CDR1 LNHDA and CDR2 SQIVND (reference sequence). V lost 3 bases and J lost 6, with 15 bases in between. This CDR3 is built from 15 residues. CDR3: CASSIGQVQSNEQFF. CDR3 nucleotide sequence: TGTGCCAGTAGTATTGGGCAGGTTCAATCCAATGAGCAGTTCTTC.

V gene TRBV7-9 combines with J gene TRBJ2-1, with 9 bases identical to TRBD2. Germline V gives CDR1 SEHNR, CDR2 FQNEAQ (reference sequence). This CDR3 region has 16 residues. V shed 2 bases, J shed 8 bases, and the junction held 10 bases outside the gene matches. The CDR3 reads CASSLPVAGARDEQFF. In nucleotides, the CDR3 is TGTGCCAGCAGCTTACCAGTAGCGGGGGCTAGGGATGAGCAGTTCTTC.